This T cell receptor beta chain was captured by sequencing in a study of spatial heterogeneity in lung cancer. Time point noted: sample taken at primary tumor resection. The CDR3 runs 14 residues. V was pared by 0 bases and J by 6 bases, with 10 bases between. Germline V lookup: CDR1 SGHVS, CDR2 FNYEAQ. This clonotype came up many times. MiXCR, applied by TCRdb to the 5' RACE reads, yields one record per CDR3 protein. The sample carries over 45,000 distinct CDR3 sequences, 5.3% recorded once. The V call is TRBV7-6, the J call TRBJ2-3, with D possibly matching TRBD2 (5 bases). Sequences were derived from PBMCs, sampled at surgery. The source of this sequence is a male donor with early-stage non-small cell lung cancer. CDR3 loop: CASSLALASDTQYF. The CDR3 nucleotides are TGTGCCAGCAGCTTAGCGCTAGCTTCGGATACGCAGTATTTT.